Below, 27 T cell receptor beta chains from the same sample are listed, as sequenced in a study of T cells after yellow fever vaccination. TCRdb ran MiXCR on the 5' RACE reads and lists one entry per CDR3 protein. The repertoire holds a few hundred thousand distinct CDR3 sequences, with under 15% as singletons. The input for sequencing was CD4+ T cells sorted from PBMCs, taken 15 days after the yellow fever booster vaccination. The source of these receptors is a man younger than 35 who received the YFV17D yellow fever vaccine.

The sample holds a few counts of this clonotype. The V gene is TRBV27, the J gene TRBJ1-3; D call uncertain. The CDR3 is made up of 14 amino acids. V was trimmed by 6 bases and J by 5 bases, leaving 14 bases between them. CDR1 is MNHEY and CDR2 is SMNVEV in the germline V gene (reference sequence). The CDR3 DNA is TGTGCCAGCAGCCCATCGGCCCCCAGAAACACCATATATTTT. Protein sequence: CASSPSAPRNTIYF.

The chain carries TRBV28 and TRBJ1-6; weak D call: TRBD1 (5 bases). This CDR3 is built from 14 residues. V lost 2 bases, J lost 4 bases, and 6 bases lay in between. Germline CDR1 MDHEN, CDR2 SYDVKM. Written as DNA, the CDR3 is TGTGCCAGCAGTTTAAGACAGTATAATTCACCCCTCCACTTT. Translated: CASSLRQYNSPLHF.

This rearrangement joins TRBV5-1 to TRBJ2-4, with D hard to call. The CDR3 consists of 17 residues. Germline V CDR1 and CDR2: SGHRS, YFSETQ. Deletions cut 3 bases from V and 0 bases from J, with 16 bases between. The CDR3 is CASSSLAGSGAKNIQYF. CDR3 bases: TGCGCCAGCAGCTCCCTCGCTGGTTCGGGAGCCAAAAACATTCAGTACTTC.

This clonotype was detected a few times. The genes are TRBV18 and TRBJ2-5; a possible D gene is TRBD2 (6 bases). The CDR3 length is 14 residues. The V gene lost 3 bases and the J gene lost 4 bases, with 12 bases spanning the gap. The germline CDR1 and CDR2 sequences are KGHSH and LQKENI. CDR3 sequence (DNA): TGTGCCAGCTCACCCTACGGGGGTGGAGAGACCCAGTACTTC. Translation: CASSPYGGGETQYF.

The V and J genes are TRBV6-2 or TRBV6-3 and TRBJ2-4; D not certain. The CDR3 runs to 12 residues. CDR1 and CDR2 from the germline V gene are MNHEY and SVGEGT. V lost 7 bases and J lost 10, with 14 bases in between. Here the CDR3 reads CASNKGVGIQYF. DNA for the CDR3: TGTGCCAGCAATAAAGGCGTTGGTATTCAGTACTTC.

The chain combines TRBV29-1 with TRBJ2-3, with 7 bases that match TRBD1. CDR1 and CDR2 from the germline V gene are SQVTM and ANQGSEA. CDR3 length equals 13 residues. V lost 7 bases to trimming and J lost 2 bases; unmatched junction nucleotides: 6. In nucleotides, the CDR3 is TGCAGCGAATTGACAGGGTCCACAGATACGCAGTATTTT. It yields the protein CSELTGSTDTQYF.

The chain uses TRBV12-3 or TRBV12-4 and TRBJ1-5; D remains unclear. The CDR3 is 13 amino acids. With 6 bases removed from V and 4 bases from J, the gap between germline ends came to 10 bases. CDR3 loop: CASSPGLNQPQHF. In DNA form, the CDR3 reads TGTGCCAGCAGCCCGGGCCTAAATCAGCCCCAGCATTTT.

There are a few counts of this clonotype. The chain joins TRBV12-2 to TRBJ2-7; the table names TRBD1, a call not compared with the DNA. TRBV12-2 is a listed pseudogene. The CDR3 is made up of 17 amino acids. The CDR3 region has the DNA TGTGCAAGTCGCTTGTACAAACGGGACGGGAGCTCCTACGAGCAGTACGTC. This codes for CASRLYKRDGSSYEQYV.

The sample holds many counts of this clonotype. This chain links TRBV2 with TRBJ2-1; a weak D match, TRBD1 (6 bases). Deletions cut 7 bases from V and 0 bases from J, with 13 bases between. Per germline, CDR1 SNHLY and CDR2 FYNNEI. CDR3 size: 15 residues. The DNA for the CDR3 is TGTGCCAGCACCGATCAGGGGCACTCCTACAATGAGCAGTTCTTC. Its translation: CASTDQGHSYNEQFF.

The gene calls are TRBV5-1 and TRBJ2-3, with TRBD1 matching 8 bases. Unmatched junction bases numbered 8, after V lost 4 bases and J lost 7 bases. Germline V gene lookup returns CDR1 SGHRS and CDR2 YFSETQ. This CDR3 region has 14 residues. Here the CDR3 DNA reads TGCGCCAGCAGCGCCCAGGGGGCGGGAAATACGCAGTATTTT. It translates to CASSAQGAGNTQYF.

This clonotype was counted ten times or more. This chain uses TRBV18 with TRBJ1-5, with TRBD1 matching 9 bases. This CDR3 is 15 amino acids long. V dropped 6 bases and J dropped 7; count of bases not matched to a gene: 10. The germline gives CDR1 KGHSH, CDR2 LQKENI. The CDR3, as DNA: TGTGCCAGCTCGGCGGGGACAGGGATTGGACAGCCCCAGCATTTT. Translating gives CASSAGTGIGQPQHF.

This clonotype was detected a few times. The rearrangement joins TRBV11-2 to TRBJ2-5; D may correspond to TRBD1 or TRBD2 (6 bases each). This CDR3 is built from 14 residues. CDR1 is SGHAT and CDR2 is FQNNGV in the germline V gene. V was trimmed by 6 bases and J by 3 bases, leaving 14 bases between them. The CDR3 DNA follows: TGTGCCAGCAGTCTAGGGGGGCCTAAAGAGACCCAGTACTTC. It translates to CASSLGGPKETQYF.

A few counts support this clonotype. The gene calls are TRBV7-2 and TRBJ2-3, with D tentatively TRBD2 (5 bases). The CDR3 runs to 16 residues. Trimming shortened V by 1 base and J by 1 base, and 12 bases separated the two germline ends. Germline V lookup: CDR1 SGHTA, CDR2 FQGNSA. CDR3 sequence (DNA): TGTGCCAGCAGCTTAGTCTACAGCGGCGGCACAGATACGCAGTATTTT. Encoded protein: CASSLVYSGGTDTQYF.

This clonotype appeared a few times. The chain has TRBV2 and TRBJ2-1; D not resolved. The CDR3 covers 11 residues. Per the germline V gene, CDR1 is SNHLY and CDR2 is FYNNEI. V lost 10 bases to trimming and J lost 6 bases, with 10 bases between them. The CDR3 DNA reads TGTGCCATCCCAGTCGGCAATGAGCAGTTCTTC. Translation gives CAIPVGNEQFF.

This clonotype occurred many times. The chain carries TRBV7-6 and TRBJ2-3; a weak D match, TRBD1 (6 bases). The germline V gene has CDR1 SGHVS and CDR2 FNYEAQ. The CDR3 runs to 15 residues. Trimming removed 5 bases at V and 4 bases at J, with 16 bases between. The CDR3 loop reads CASSKPGTSADTQYF. CDR3 DNA: TGTGCCAGCAGCAAACCGGGGACATCGGCAGATACGCAGTATTTT.

This clonotype occurred a few times. V usage is TRBV14 and J usage is TRBJ1-4; D gene uncertain. The germline gives CDR1 SGHDN, CDR2 FVKESK. CDR3 length equals 11 residues. V gave up 4 bases and J gave up 14 bases, with 11 bases separating them. The CDR3 nucleotides are TGTGCCAGCAGCCTCCGATGGACTCTGTTTTTT. It specifies CASSLRWTLFF.

This chain uses TRBV14 with TRBJ1-2; the D is unclear. Looked up from germline, CDR1 is SGHDN and CDR2 is FVKESK. This CDR3 contains 11 residues. Trimming removed 1 base from V and 13 bases from J, with 10 bases in between. Here the CDR3 DNA reads TGTGCCAGCAGCCAAGGGGCCGCGCGCACCTTC. Its translation: CASSQGAARTF.

The rearrangement joins TRBV20-1 to TRBJ1-4, with D unresolved. The CDR3 is made up of 14 amino acids. V gave up 2 bases and J gave up 6 bases, with 13 bases separating them. The germline gives CDR1 DFQATT, CDR2 SNEGSKA (reference sequence). CDR3 nucleotide sequence: TGCAGTGCTAGATCTTCAGTCCGGGATGAAAAACTGTTTTTT. The encoded protein is CSARSSVRDEKLFF.

This clonotype occurred a few times. The CDR3 here is CASSPRTGVTTQYF. The CDR3 DNA reads TGTGCCAGCTCACCTAGGACAGGGGTGACCACCCAGTACTTC. This rearrangement joins TRBV18 to TRBJ2-5, with 9 bases matching TRBD1. Germline-derived CDR1 and CDR2 are KGHSH and LQKENI. The trim removed 3 bases at V and 8 bases at J, leaving 7 bases unmatched. This CDR3 region has 14 residues.

This sequence joins TRBV4-2 and TRBJ2-2; 9 bases match TRBD1. The junction had 5 bases not matched to a gene; V was cut back by 0 bases and J by 9 bases. Germline V gene lookup returns CDR1 LGHNA and CDR2 YNFKEQ. This CDR3 is built from 15 residues. The CDR3 loop reads CASSQDLTGGWELFF. Here the CDR3 DNA reads TGTGCCAGCAGCCAAGATTTGACAGGGGGTTGGGAGCTGTTTTTT.

The chain has TRBV6-1 and TRBJ1-6; weak D call: TRBD1 (6 bases). V was cut by 7 bases and J by 6 bases, with 13 bases left in between. The germline CDR1 and CDR2 sequences are MNHNS and SASEGT. The CDR3 loop spans 14 amino acids. The DNA of the CDR3 is TGTGCCAGCACCCAGGGGTTAGCTAATTCACCCCTCCACTTT. It translates to CASTQGLANSPLHF.

J is TRBJ1-3 and V is TRBV7-8; D is unresolved. With 5 bases removed from V and 0 bases from J, the gap between germline ends came to 11 bases. The CDR3 is 15 amino acids. CDR1 SGHVS and CDR2 FQNEAQ come from the germline V gene. CDR3 DNA sequence: TGTGCCAGCAGCCCCCGGACGGTCTCTGGAAACACCATATATTTT. Translated, it gives CASSPRTVSGNTIYF.

DNA of the CDR3: TGTGCCAGCAGCTTATACCAGACCCAGTACTTC. Translating it yields CASSLYQTQYF. This sequence joins TRBV7-6 and TRBJ2-5; D ambiguous. The ends were cut back, 2 bases at V and 6 bases at J, with 4 bases in the middle. The germline V gene has CDR1 SGHVS and CDR2 FNYEAQ. This CDR3 comprises 11 residues.

In this sample, this clonotype turned up a few times. V and J are TRBV4-2 and TRBJ1-3; D is perhaps TRBD1 (5 bases). Germline values: CDR1 LGHNA, CDR2 YNFKEQ. Trimming shortened V by 4 bases and J by 0 bases, and 13 bases separated the two germline ends. The length of the CDR3 is 16 residues. The CDR3 loop is CASSRSAGGSGNTIYF. CDR3 coding DNA: TGTGCCAGCAGCCGCTCGGCGGGGGGCTCTGGAAACACCATATATTTT.

This clonotype occurred many times. The chain recombines TRBV7-2 with TRBJ1-4, with TRBD1 identical over 9 bases. The J segment lost 8 bases and the V segment lost 5 bases, leaving 12 bases of the junction unmatched. Germline V gene sequence: CDR1 SGHTA, CDR2 FQGNSA. CDR3 length: 16 residues. CDR3 nucleotides: TGTGCCAGCAGCCTAACTCCCGGGACAGGGAAAGAAAAACTGTTTTTT. This encodes CASSLTPGTGKEKLFF. The whole variable domain, filled in from reference TRBV7-2 and TRBJ1-4, reads GAGVSQSPSNKVTEKGKDVELRCDPISGHTALYWYRQSLGQGLEFLIYFQGNSAPDKSGLPSDRFSAERTGGSVSTLTIQRTQQEDSAVYLCASSLTPGTGKEKLFFGSGTQLSVL.

This clonotype was recorded at least ten times. This chain connects TRBV5-6 to TRBJ1-1, with a tentative D call TRBD1 (5 bases). Per germline, CDR1 SGHDT and CDR2 YYEEEE. The V and J ends lost 0 bases and 4 bases respectively, with 7 bases between them. This CDR3 has 13 residues. Here the CDR3 reads CASSLERGTEAFF. The CDR3 bases are TGTGCCAGCAGCTTGGAGAGGGGCACTGAAGCTTTCTTT.

The sample holds a few counts of this clonotype. This chain connects TRBV18 to TRBJ2-3, with 7 bases aligning to TRBD1. CDR1 and CDR2 (germline): KGHSH, LQKENI. V lost 4 bases, J lost 1 base, and 8 bases stayed unmatched. The CDR3 loop spans 16 amino acids. The CDR3 loop is CASSQQQGLGTDTQYF. CDR3 nucleotides: TGTGCCAGCTCACAGCAACAGGGGCTGGGCACAGATACGCAGTATTTT.